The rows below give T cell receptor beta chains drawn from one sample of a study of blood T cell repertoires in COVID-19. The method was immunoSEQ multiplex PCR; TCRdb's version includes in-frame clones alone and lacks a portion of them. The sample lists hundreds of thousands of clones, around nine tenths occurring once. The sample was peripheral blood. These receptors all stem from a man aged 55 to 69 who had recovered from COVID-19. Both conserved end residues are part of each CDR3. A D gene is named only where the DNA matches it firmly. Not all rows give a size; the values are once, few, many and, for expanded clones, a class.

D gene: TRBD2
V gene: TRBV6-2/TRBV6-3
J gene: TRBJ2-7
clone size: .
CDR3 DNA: TGTGCCAGCAGCCTCGGGGGGGCCGCCTACGAGCAGTACTTC
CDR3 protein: CASSLGGAAYEQYF

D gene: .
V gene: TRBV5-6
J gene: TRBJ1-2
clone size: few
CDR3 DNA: TGTGCCAGCAGCAGTGGACAAAAATACACCTTC
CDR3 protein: CASSSGQKYTF

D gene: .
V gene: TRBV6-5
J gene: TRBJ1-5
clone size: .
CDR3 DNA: TGTGCCAGCGGAGGGACGGCGGTAAATCAGCCCCAGCATTTT
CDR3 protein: CASGGTAVNQPQHF

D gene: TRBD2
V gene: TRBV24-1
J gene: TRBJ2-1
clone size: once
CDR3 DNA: TGTGCCACCAGTGATTTGGAGCGGACTAGCGGCACCGAGAATGAGCAGTTCTTC
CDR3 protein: CATSDLERTSGTENEQFF

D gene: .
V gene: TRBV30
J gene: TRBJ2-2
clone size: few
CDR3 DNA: TGTGCCTGGAGTAGTGGTCCCTTCGAGGCCGGGGAGCTGTTTTTT
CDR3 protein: CAWSSGPFEAGELFF

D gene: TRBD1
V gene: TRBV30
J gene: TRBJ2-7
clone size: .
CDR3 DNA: TGTGCCTGGAGGAGGGACAGGGGGCCTTACGAGCAGTACTTC
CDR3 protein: CAWRRDRGPYEQYF

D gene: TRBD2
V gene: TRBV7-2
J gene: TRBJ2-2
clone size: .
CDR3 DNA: TGTGCCAGCAGCTTAGTTCAGGTAGCGGGACAGAACACCGGGGAGCTGTTTTTT
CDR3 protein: CASSLVQVAGQNTGELFF

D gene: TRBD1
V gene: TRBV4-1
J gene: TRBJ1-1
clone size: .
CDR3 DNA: TGCGCCAGCACACCACAGACAGGGATGAACACTGAAGCTTTCTTT
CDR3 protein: CASTPQTGMNTEAFF

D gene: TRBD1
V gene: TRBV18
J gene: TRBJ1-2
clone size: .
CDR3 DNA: TGTGCCAGCTCACCAGTCCAGGGGGCTGGCTATGGCTACACCTTC
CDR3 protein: CASSPVQGAGYGYTF

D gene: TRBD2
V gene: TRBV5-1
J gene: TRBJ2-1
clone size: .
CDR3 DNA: TGCGCCAGCAGCTCCCTGGCTAGCGGGAGGACCAATGAGCAGTTCTTC
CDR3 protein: CASSSLASGRTNEQFF

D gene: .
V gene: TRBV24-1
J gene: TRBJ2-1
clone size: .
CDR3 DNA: TGTGCCACCAGTGCGTATAATGAGCAGTTCTTC
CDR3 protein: CATSAYNEQFF

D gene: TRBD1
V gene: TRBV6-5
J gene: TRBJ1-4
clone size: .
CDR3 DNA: TGTGCCAGCAGTAGAGGGACAGGCTCGAATGAAAAACTGTTTTTT
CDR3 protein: CASSRGTGSNEKLFF

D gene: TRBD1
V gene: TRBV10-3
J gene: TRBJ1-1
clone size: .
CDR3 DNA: TGTGCCTCCGAGGGACAGGGGGCGCAGACTGAAGCTTTCTTT
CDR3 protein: CASEGQGAQTEAFF

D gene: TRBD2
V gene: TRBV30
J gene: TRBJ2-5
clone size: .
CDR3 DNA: TGTGCCTGGAGTGTTGTAGCGGGGGCCGGATTTCTCCAAGAGACCCAGTACTTC
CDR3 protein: CAWSVVAGAGFLQETQYF

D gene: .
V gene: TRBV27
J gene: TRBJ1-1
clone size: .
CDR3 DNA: TGTGCCACCAGCCAGGGATTGAACACTGAAGCTTTCTTT
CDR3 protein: CATSQGLNTEAFF

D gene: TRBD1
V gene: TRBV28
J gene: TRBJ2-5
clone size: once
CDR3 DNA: TGTGCCAGCAGGTTCCGGGACAGGGGAGAGACCCAGTACTTC
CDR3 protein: CASRFRDRGETQYF

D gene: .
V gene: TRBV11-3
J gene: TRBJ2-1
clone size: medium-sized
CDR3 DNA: TGTGCCAGCAGCTTAGATCAAGGCGGAACCTCTTCTGCCTCCTACAATGAGCAGTTCTTC
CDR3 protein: CASSLDQGGTSSASYNEQFF

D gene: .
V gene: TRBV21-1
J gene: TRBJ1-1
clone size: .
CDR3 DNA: TGTGCCAGCAGCAAATTTTACGGACAGAACCTCACTGAAGCTTTCTTT
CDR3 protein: CASSKFYGQNLTEAFF

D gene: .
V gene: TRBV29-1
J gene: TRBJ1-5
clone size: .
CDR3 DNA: TGCAGCGTTGCCAGGCCCGGATGGCCCCAGCATTTT
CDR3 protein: CSVARPGWPQHF

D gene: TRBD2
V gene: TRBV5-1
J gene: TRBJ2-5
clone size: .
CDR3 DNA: TGCGCCAGCAGCTTGGCAGCGGGGGGAGCCGAGACCCAGTACTTC
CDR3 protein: CASSLAAGGAETQYF

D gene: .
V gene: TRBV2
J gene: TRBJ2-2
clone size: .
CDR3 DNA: TGTGCCAGCAGTTCAGAGAACACCGGGGAGCTGTTTTTT
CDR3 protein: CASSSENTGELFF

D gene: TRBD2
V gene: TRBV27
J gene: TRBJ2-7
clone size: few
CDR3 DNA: TGTGCCAGCAGTTTTGGGGCTACGGGAGGGCTGAGATACGAGCAGTACTTC
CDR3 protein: CASSFGATGGLRYEQYF

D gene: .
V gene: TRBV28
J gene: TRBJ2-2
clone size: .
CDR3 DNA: TGTGCCAGCAGTTCGCTCGCAGGGCTTCATACCGGGGAGCTGTTTTTT
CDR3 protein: CASSSLAGLHTGELFF

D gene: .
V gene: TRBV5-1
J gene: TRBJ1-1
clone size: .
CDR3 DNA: TGCGCCAGCAGCTTGACGGGGGTTCCAACTGAAGCTTTCTTT
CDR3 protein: CASSLTGVPTEAFF

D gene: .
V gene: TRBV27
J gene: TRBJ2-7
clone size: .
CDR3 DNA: TGTGCCAGCAGCCGACACAGGCCCAGCTCCTACGAGCAGTACTTC
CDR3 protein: CASSRHRPSSYEQYF

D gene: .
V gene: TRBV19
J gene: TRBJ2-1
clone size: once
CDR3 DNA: TGTGCCAGTAGTATGGCCGGAGGGGCTAAATCCAATGAGCAGTTCTTC
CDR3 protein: CASSMAGGAKSNEQFF

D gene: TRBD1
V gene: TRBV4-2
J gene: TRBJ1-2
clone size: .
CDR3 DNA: TGTGCCAGCAGCCAAGATGGGGCCGGGACAGGGACCTACTATGGCTACACCTTC
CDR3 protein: CASSQDGAGTGTYYGYTF

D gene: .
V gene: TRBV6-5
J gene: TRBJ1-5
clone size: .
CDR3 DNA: TGTGCCAGCAGTTTACAGCAGTATAGCAATCAGCCCCAGCATTTT
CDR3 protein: CASSLQQYSNQPQHF

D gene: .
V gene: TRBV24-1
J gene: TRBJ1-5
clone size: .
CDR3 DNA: TGTGCCACCTCGTGGGGGGGCAATCAGCCCCAGCATTTT
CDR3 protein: CATSWGGNQPQHF

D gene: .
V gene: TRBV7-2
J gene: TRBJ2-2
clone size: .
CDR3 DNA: TGTGCCAGCATCAGACAGGCTCCCGGGGAGCTGTTTTTT
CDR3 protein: CASIRQAPGELFF

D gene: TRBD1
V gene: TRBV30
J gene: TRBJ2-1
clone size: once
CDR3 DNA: TGTGCCTGGAGTATAGGGACAGGGAACTACAATGAGCAGTTCTTC
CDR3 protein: CAWSIGTGNYNEQFF

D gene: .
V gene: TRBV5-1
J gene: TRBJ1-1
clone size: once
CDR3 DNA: TGCGCCAGCAGCTTGGACATTATGAACACTGAAGCTTTCTTT
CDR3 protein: CASSLDIMNTEAFF

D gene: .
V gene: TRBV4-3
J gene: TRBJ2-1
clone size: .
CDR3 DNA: TGCGCCAGCAGCCAAGGGTCGCGTAGCTACAATGAGCAGTTCTTC
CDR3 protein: CASSQGSRSYNEQFF

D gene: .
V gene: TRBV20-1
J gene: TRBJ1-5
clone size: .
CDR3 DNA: TGCAGTGCTAGTCCCCGGGGAGGGGGTAGCAATCAGCCCCAGCATTTT
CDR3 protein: CSASPRGGGSNQPQHF

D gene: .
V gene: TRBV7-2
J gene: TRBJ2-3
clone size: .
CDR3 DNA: TGTGCCAGCAGCTTCCCGAGCGGAAGCACAGATACGCAGTATTTT
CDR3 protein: CASSFPSGSTDTQYF

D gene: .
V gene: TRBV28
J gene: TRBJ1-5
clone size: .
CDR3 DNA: TGTGCCAGCATCGGCGGGGTCGGTCAGCCCCAGCATTTT
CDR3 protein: CASIGGVGQPQHF

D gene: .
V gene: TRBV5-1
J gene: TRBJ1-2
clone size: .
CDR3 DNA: TGCGCCAGCAGCTTTCGGAGCGGGGGAAACTATGGCTACACCTTC
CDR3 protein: CASSFRSGGNYGYTF

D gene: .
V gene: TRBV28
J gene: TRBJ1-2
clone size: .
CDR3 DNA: TGTGCCAGCCAAGGGGGTGGCACCAGACAAGTCTATGGCTACACCTTC
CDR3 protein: CASQGGGTRQVYGYTF

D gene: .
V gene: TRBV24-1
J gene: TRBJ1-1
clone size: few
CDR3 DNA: TGTGCCACCAGCCCCCTATCAGACATCATCGAAGCTTTCTTT
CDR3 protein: CATSPLSDIIEAFF

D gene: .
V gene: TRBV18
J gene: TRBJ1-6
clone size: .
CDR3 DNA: TGTGCCAGCTCACCGTGGCAGTTGGATAATTCACCCCTCCACTTT
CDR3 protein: CASSPWQLDNSPLHF

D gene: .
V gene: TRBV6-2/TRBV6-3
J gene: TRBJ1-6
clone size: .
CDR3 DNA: TGTGCCAGCAGTTATTCGACAGGTTGGCGATTAAATTCACCCCTCCACTTT
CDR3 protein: CASSYSTGWRLNSPLHF

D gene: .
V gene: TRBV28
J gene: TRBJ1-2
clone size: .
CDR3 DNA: TGTGCCAGCACCGCTGGCGGGGGGCAAGGCTACACCTTC
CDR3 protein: CASTAGGGQGYTF

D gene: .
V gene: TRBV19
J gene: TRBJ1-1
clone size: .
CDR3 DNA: TGTGCCAGTAGTCCCCGTGTCACTGAAGCTTTCTTT
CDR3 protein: CASSPRVTEAFF

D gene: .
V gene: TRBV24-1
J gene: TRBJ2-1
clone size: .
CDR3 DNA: TGTGCCACCAGGGGGCGGAAGGATGAGCAGTTCTTC
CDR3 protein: CATRGRKDEQFF

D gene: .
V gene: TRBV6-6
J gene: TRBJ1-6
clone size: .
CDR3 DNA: TGTGCCAGCAGTTACTGGCAGGCTTATAATTCACCCCTCCACTTT
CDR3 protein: CASSYWQAYNSPLHF

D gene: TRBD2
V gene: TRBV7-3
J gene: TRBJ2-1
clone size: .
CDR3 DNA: TGTGCCAGCAGCCAGACTAGCCGCAATGAGCAGTTCTTC
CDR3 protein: CASSQTSRNEQFF

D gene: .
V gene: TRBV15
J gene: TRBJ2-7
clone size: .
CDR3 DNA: TGTGCCACCAGCAGAGGAAGGGGCTCCTACGAGCAGTACTTC
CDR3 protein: CATSRGRGSYEQYF

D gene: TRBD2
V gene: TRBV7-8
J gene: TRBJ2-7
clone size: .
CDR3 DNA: TGTGCCAGCAGCCGGACTAGCGGGAAAGACGAGCAGTACTTC
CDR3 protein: CASSRTSGKDEQYF

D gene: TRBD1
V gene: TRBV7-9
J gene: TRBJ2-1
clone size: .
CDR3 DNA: TGTGCCAGCAGCCCAATGAGGACAGGGGTCGGTGAGCAGTTCTTC
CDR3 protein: CASSPMRTGVGEQFF

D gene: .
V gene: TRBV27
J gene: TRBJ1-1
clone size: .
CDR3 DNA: TGTGCCAGCACCGGAGGACGGGGAAACACTGAAGCTTTCTTT
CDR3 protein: CASTGGRGNTEAFF

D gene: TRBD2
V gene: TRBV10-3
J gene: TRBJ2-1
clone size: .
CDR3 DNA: TGTGCCATCAGTGTAAACCCGGGACTAGCGGGAGCCAATGAGCAGTTCTTC
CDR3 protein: CAISVNPGLAGANEQFF

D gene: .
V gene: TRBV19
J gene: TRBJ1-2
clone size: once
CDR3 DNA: TGTGCCAGTAGTATATCCAACGTGGTACAGGTGGGCTATGGCTACACCTTC
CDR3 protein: CASSISNVVQVGYGYTF

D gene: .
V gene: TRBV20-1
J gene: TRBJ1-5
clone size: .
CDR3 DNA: TGCAGTGCTAGTGCCCCCGGGACACCAATCGGCAATCAGCCCCAGCATTTT
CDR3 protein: CSASAPGTPIGNQPQHF

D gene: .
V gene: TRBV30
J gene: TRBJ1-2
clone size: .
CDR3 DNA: TGTGCCTGGAGTCGCCAATCCGCCGGGGGCTACACCTTC
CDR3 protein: CAWSRQSAGGYTF

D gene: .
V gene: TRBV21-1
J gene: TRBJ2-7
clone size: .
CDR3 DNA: TGTGCCAGCAGCAAAGGGTCGAGCGGGAGTAGATCCTACGAGCAGTACTTC
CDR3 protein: CASSKGSSGSRSYEQYF

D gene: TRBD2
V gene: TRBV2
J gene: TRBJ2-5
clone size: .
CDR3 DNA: TGTGCCAGCAGTGGACGACTAGCGGGGCTGGAGACCCAGTACTTC
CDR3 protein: CASSGRLAGLETQYF

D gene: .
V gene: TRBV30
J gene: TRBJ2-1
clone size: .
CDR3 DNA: TGTGCCTGGACAGGGGCGAACCGGTACAATGAGCAGTTCTTC
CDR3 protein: CAWTGANRYNEQFF

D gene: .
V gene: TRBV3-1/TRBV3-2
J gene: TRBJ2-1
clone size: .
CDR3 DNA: TGTGCCAGCAGCCAAACTGGACTCTCTGATGAGCAGTTCTTC
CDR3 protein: CASSQTGLSDEQFF

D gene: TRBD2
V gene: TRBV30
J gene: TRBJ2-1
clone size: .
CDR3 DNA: TGTGCCTGGAACGAGGTAGCGGGGGGGACATACAATGAGCAGTTCTTC
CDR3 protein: CAWNEVAGGTYNEQFF

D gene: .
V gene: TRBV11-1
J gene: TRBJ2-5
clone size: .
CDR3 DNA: TGTGCCAGCAGCCCTCGAGGAGAGACCCAGTACTTC
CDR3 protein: CASSPRGETQYF